This T cell receptor beta chain came from a study of blood T cell repertoires in COVID-19. Study at large: Whether acute or convalescent, the COVID-19 samples came from the United States, Italy and Spain.

Germline V gives CDR1 MNHNS, CDR2 SASEGT. The CDR3 totals 14 residues. J gave up 3 bases and V 7 bases, and 6 bases lay outside the gene matches. The participants were between roughly 18 and 89 years old and came from under 25 US areas. Participants were placed into cohorts based on the clinical history they reported. The table came from immunoSEQ multiplex PCR; TCRdb's copy has only in-frame clones and leaves some out. In the table there are hundreds of thousands of clones, 65% to 90% of which are singletons. This sequence joins TRBV6-1 and TRBJ2-1, with 7 bases lining up with TRBD1. Specimen: PBMCs or T cells enriched from blood (not recorded which). The source of this sequence is a man aged 18-30 years who had recovered from COVID-19. The CDR3 DNA reads TGTGCCAGCAACCCGGGGACAGACTACAATGAGCAGTTCTTC. Protein: CASNPGTDYNEQFF.